The 5 T cell receptor beta chains reported below all come from one sample, sequenced in a study of blood T cells in healthy people across ages. A sample-barcoded 5' primer and a J-beta primer mix were used in a second PCR of roughly 7 to 12 cycles. TCRdb redid the calling of the 5' RACE reads with MiXCR, one entry per CDR3 protein. The table includes 650,000 to 800,000 distinct CDR3 sequences, 52% detected once. Sequenced: blood. The source is a woman at least 80 years old in good health.

This clonotype showed up many times. The gene calls are TRBV2 and TRBJ2-3; 13 bases are a match to TRBD2. The germline V gene encodes CDR1 SNHLY and CDR2 FYNNEI. The CDR3 totals 16 residues. The V gene end was trimmed by 6 bases and the J gene end by 2 bases; junction bases not matched to a gene: 5. The CDR3 reads CASSRTSGGITDTQYF. In nucleotides, the CDR3 is TGTGCCAGCAGCCGGACTAGCGGGGGAATCACAGATACGCAGTATTTT.

About this clonotype: A much larger clone lies a single base off, so this may be a read error. This chain joins TRBV29-1 and TRBJ2-3; no clear D gene. The CDR3 sequence is 11 residues long. Trimming left V 7 bases short and J 0 bases short, with 5 bases between. CDR1 and CDR2 from the germline V gene are SQVTM and ANQGSEA. The CDR3 region is CSGRSTDTQYF. The CDR3, as DNA: TGCAGCGGCCGGAGCACAGATACGCAGTATTTT.

This clonotype appeared a single time. This may stem from a read error, because a much larger clone lies one nucleotide away. The V gene is TRBV18, the J gene TRBJ2-5; D gene uncertain. The J call may be in error: the DNA end matches TRBJ2-1 better. The V gene's germline CDR1 is KGHSH and CDR2 LQKENI. The CDR3 consists of 16 residues. The CDR3 loop reads CASSSEQPPLQETQFF. The CDR3 DNA reads TGTGCCAGCTCGTCGGAGCAACCGCCCCTCCAAGAGACCCAGTTCTTC.

This clonotype occurred many times. The chain carries TRBV27 and TRBJ2-3, with 8 nucleotides matching TRBD2. The germline gives CDR1 MNHEY, CDR2 SMNVEV (reference sequence). This CDR3 contains 16 residues. Trimming cost V 7 bases and J 2 bases; bases outside gene matches: 11. The CDR3 DNA reads TGTGCCAGCATTCTTCCCGGGACTAGGTACACAGATACGCAGTATTTT. It codes for CASILPGTRYTDTQYF.

This clonotype has more than one count but fewer than ten. This chain links TRBV18 with TRBJ1-6, with D hard to call. The V gene's germline CDR1 is KGHSH and CDR2 LQKENI. V lost 6 bases and J lost 0, with 18 bases in between. The CDR3 covers 18 residues. CDR3 nucleotide sequence: TGTGCCAGCTCCCGATCACCGGCGACGAGCTCCTATAATTCACCCCTCCACTTT. Its translation: CASSRSPATSSYNSPLHF.